A single TCR beta chain is shown here with its context. What it binds is not known. The CDR3 end shows no conserved phenylalanine or tryptophan, and so a read error is likely. Standard classification criteria confirmed type 1 or type 2 diabetes in all patients. These data belong to a study of type 1 and type 2 diabetes patients. Study-level points and caveats: A median of one highly-expanded CD4+ clone, covering 3% to 4% of reads, occurred in type 2 diabetes. Type 2 diabetes and control samples shared highly correlated V and J usage, averaging approximately 0.97.

Amplification started from genomic DNA. Multiplex PCR with 30 forward and 13 reverse primers amplified the TCR beta CDR3. MiXCR, applied by TCRdb to the multiplex PCR reads, yields one record per CDR3 protein. The sample yields a few hundred thousand distinct CDR3 sequences, approximately 45% seen once. CDR3 length: 13 residues. CDR1 is SGHTA and CDR2 is FQGNSA in the germline V gene. Trimming pared 2 bases from V and 7 bases from J, leaving 9 bases between. The chain couples TRBV7-2 to TRBJ1-5; D is undetermined. The receptor's source is a man aged 18 to 29 with type 2 diabetes. Sequencing input: peripheral blood mononuclear cells (PBMCs). The CDR3 DNA reads TGTGCCAGCAGCTTAATCAGTATACAGCCCCAGCATCTT. This codes for CASSLISIQPQHL.